This T cell receptor beta chain appears in the sequencing data of a study of cytomegalovirus exposure and HLA in healthy donors. The germline V gene has CDR1 MRHNA and CDR2 SNTAGT. V lost 6 bases to trimming and J lost 0 bases; unmatched junction nucleotides: 3. The CDR3 extends over 16 amino acids. Study-level results: TCR beta V segments were, for the most part, productive about 90% or about 30% of the time in an earlier analysis. Excluded were some V segments that proved indistinguishable, including TRBV6-2 and TRBV6-3. Later analysis associated a missense DCLRE1C variant with TCR beta V- and J-gene trimming. A later analysis by the authors found several of the most significant clusters apparently linked to common viral pathogens.

In regard to this clone: The antigen remains undetermined.

PCR primers comprised 60 Vbeta and 13 Jbeta primers. Only in-frame clones appear in the TCRdb table, and some are missing; sequencing was by immunoSEQ multiplex PCR. Of about 96,000 clones listed, 65% to 75% are singletons. The sample was PBMCs. The chain combines TRBV6-4 with TRBJ2-2, with TRBD2 matching over 11 bases. This receptor was identified in a female donor in good health and CMV-seropositive. CDR3 sequence (DNA): TGTGCCAGCAGCCAACTAGCGGGAGCGAACACCGGGGAGCTGTTTTTT. This codes for CASSQLAGANTGELFF.